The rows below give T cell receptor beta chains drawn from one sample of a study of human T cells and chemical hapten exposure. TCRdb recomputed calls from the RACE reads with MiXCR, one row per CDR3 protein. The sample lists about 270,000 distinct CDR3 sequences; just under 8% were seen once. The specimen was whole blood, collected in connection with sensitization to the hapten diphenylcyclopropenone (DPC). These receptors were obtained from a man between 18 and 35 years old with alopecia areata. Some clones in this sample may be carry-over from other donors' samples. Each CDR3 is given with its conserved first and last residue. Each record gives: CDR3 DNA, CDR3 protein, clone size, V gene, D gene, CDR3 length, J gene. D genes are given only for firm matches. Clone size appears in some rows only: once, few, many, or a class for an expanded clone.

TGCAGTGCTAGAGCGAAGGCGCCAAAGGGGGAGACCCAGTACTTC CSARAKAPKGETQYF NA TRBV20-1 NA 15 TRBJ2-5
TGTGCCAGCAGTGAGGGGGGATCCCCTGAAAAACTGTTTTTT CASSEGGSPEKLFF NA TRBV2 NA 14 TRBJ1-4
TGCGCCAGCAGCCAAGGACGGCCAAATGAAAAACTGTTTTTT CASSQGRPNEKLFF many TRBV4-3 NA 14 TRBJ1-4
TGTGCCATCAGTTTTGCGGTTGATACCGGGGAGCTGTTTTTT CAISFAVDTGELFF few TRBV10-3 NA 14 TRBJ2-2
TGTGCCAGCAGCCCCGCTCTAGCGGCTACGCAGTATTTT CASSPALAATQYF few TRBV2 TRBD2 13 TRBJ2-3
TGCGCCAGCAGCCAAGATACTAGCTCCTACAATGAGCAGTTCTTC CASSQDTSSYNEQFF NA TRBV4-3 NA 15 TRBJ2-1
TGCAGTGCTAGCGTACAGGGGAACTATGGCTACACCTTC CSASVQGNYGYTF many TRBV20-1 TRBD1 13 TRBJ1-2
TGTGCCATCAGTGGTGGCGGGAGCGGGGGTAACAATGAGCAGTTCTTC CAISGGGSGGNNEQFF few TRBV10-3 TRBD2 16 TRBJ2-1
TGTGCCAGCAGCTCGGACTATATACAGGGGCAGCCCCAGCATTTT CASSSDYIQGQPQHF NA TRBV7-9 TRBD1 15 TRBJ1-5
TGCGCCAGCAGCCAACTGGGGACCCTCTACAATGAGCAGTTCTTC CASSQLGTLYNEQFF NA TRBV4-1 NA 15 TRBJ2-1
TGCAGTGCTAGAGATCCCGGCCGCGTTACAGAGACCCAGTACTTC CSARDPGRVTETQYF NA TRBV20-1 NA 15 TRBJ2-5
TGTGCCAGCACCATGGACGGATCGAACACCGGGGAGCTGTTTTTT CASTMDGSNTGELFF many TRBV6-4 NA 15 TRBJ2-2
TGTGCCAGCAGCGCTCAACCGAGCGGGAGACTAAATACGCAGTATTTT CASSAQPSGRLNTQYF many TRBV9 TRBD2 16 TRBJ2-3
TGCAGCGTTGTTCCGGGACCCCACACAGATACGCAGTATTTT CSVVPGPHTDTQYF few TRBV29-1 NA 14 TRBJ2-3
TGCGCCAGCAGCCAAGTGATCAGCGGGGACATCAGCTATGGCTACACCTTC CASSQVISGDISYGYTF NA TRBV4-1 NA 17 TRBJ1-2
TGTGCCAGCAGCCTTGGACAGGTAGATGGCTACACCTTC CASSLGQVDGYTF NA TRBV7-2 TRBD1 13 TRBJ1-2
TGCGCCAGCAGCCAAGCCCCCCGCCGGGGACAGGAAAATTCACCCCTCCACTTT CASSQAPRRGQENSPLHF many TRBV4-3 TRBD1 18 TRBJ1-6
TGTGCCAGCAGCCAGGGGACTAGCGGGGGACCTAGCACAGATACGCAGTATTTT CASSQGTSGGPSTDTQYF few TRBV11-2 TRBD2 18 TRBJ2-3
TGCGCCAGCAGTCCGAGCGGGGGGAAAGAGACCCAGTACTTC CASSPSGGKETQYF NA TRBV5-1 TRBD2 14 TRBJ2-5
TGTGCCAGCAGCTTGTTTGTCGGACCTACTAACTATGGCTACACCTTC CASSLFVGPTNYGYTF NA TRBV5-5 NA 16 TRBJ1-2
TGTGCCATCAGCCCTGGGACAGGGGTCAATCAGCCCCAGCATTTT CAISPGTGVNQPQHF NA TRBV10-3 TRBD1 15 TRBJ1-5
TGTGCCAGCAGTGCCTCGTCGGGGAGCAATCAGCCCCAGCATTTT CASSASSGSNQPQHF NA TRBV6-6 NA 15 TRBJ1-5
TGTGCCAGCAGCTTCGAGCTGGGGGCTAGCGGAAGATACAATGAGCAGTTCTTC CASSFELGASGRYNEQFF few TRBV7-9 NA 18 TRBJ2-1
TGCGCCAGCAGCCAGGTCGGTGGGCATTACTCTGGAAACACCATATATTTT CASSQVGGHYSGNTIYF many TRBV4-1 NA 17 TRBJ1-3
TGTGCCAGCAGACTAACAGGGGGCTATGGCTACACCTTC CASRLTGGYGYTF many TRBV27 TRBD1 13 TRBJ1-2
TGTGCCAGCAGTTACGGTTCGATCAGTGAAGCTTTCTTT CASSYGSISEAFF few TRBV6-2/TRBV6-3 NA 13 TRBJ1-1
TGCGCCAGCAGCCAAATGGGAAGGGGGCCAAAAAACATTCAGTACTTC CASSQMGRGPKNIQYF NA TRBV4-1 TRBD1 16 TRBJ2-4
TGTGCCAGCAGCTTAGCAGGGGGCTTTGGAAACACCATATATTTT CASSLAGGFGNTIYF many TRBV7-9 TRBD1 15 TRBJ1-3
TGTGCCAGCAGCAAAAGAGGTACAGATACGCAGTATTTT CASSKRGTDTQYF NA TRBV21-1 NA 13 TRBJ2-3